This T cell receptor beta chain was recorded in a study of beta chain features in type 1 diabetes. Sequencing targeted expressed TCRB transcripts, as all isolated RNA had been reverse transcribed. Millions of reads was the average for naive, central memory and regulatory T cell samples. The protocol was immunoSEQ multiplex PCR, while the TCRdb copy is restricted to in-frame clones and leaves out a portion. This table has 20,000 to 30,000 clones, over 60% appearing once. Trimming took off 5 bases at V and 5 bases at J, with 21 bases between the two ends. The CDR3 length is 16 residues. Looked up from germline, CDR1 is SGHTA and CDR2 is FQGNSA.

Sequences were obtained from Tregs from blood. This TCR came from a woman aged 40 to 49 in good health. The chain recombines TRBV7-2 with TRBJ1-1; no clear D. CDR3 protein: CASSPLRGSYPTEAFF. The CDR3, as DNA: TGTGCCAGCAGCCCCCTTAGAGGGTCCTACCCTACTGAAGCTTTCTTT.